This T cell receptor beta chain was obtained from a study of Graves' ophthalmopathy and Graves' hyperthyroidism. This clonotype is a singleton in its sample. Its antigen is as yet unknown. Germline V gene lookup returns CDR1 MNHNS and CDR2 SASEGT. The V end lost 5 bases, the J end lost 4 bases, and 9 bases lay between the germline ends. The CDR3 is 13 amino acids. Study-wide results and caveats: Blood also contained most of the expanded thyroid clonotypes above 0.001 frequency.

The diagnosis was founded upon clinical symptoms, serum thyroxine, TRAb, thyroid ultrasound and orbital computed tomography. Amplification from RNA transcripts yielded the TCR beta CDR3 regions. Second-round multiplex PCR came after a first-round RT-PCR that employed HTBI primers. Via MiXCR, TCRdb re-called the multiplex PCR reads, giving one row per CDR3 protein. The sample has 350,000 to 400,000 distinct CDR3 sequences, 15% to 20% seen once; the top ten hold roughly 1.5%. Sample: peripheral blood. The chain uses TRBV6-1 and TRBJ2-4; D gene ambiguous. The sequence was obtained from a woman aged 18-29 years with Graves' ophthalmopathy. CDR3 residues: CASSLGGKNIQYF. Here the CDR3 DNA reads TGTGCCAGCAGTTTGGGTGGAAAAAACATTCAGTACTTC.